This T cell receptor (beta chain) was recovered during a study of shared clonotypes between healthy human individuals. Looking at the study overall: Two women and a few men aged 18 to 49 served as donors.

Investigators spread the genomic DNA of each subset evenly over several immunoSEQ plates. The data were produced by immunoSEQ multiplex PCR, yet TCRdb's version contains in-frame clones alone and is incomplete. The sample contains about 2 million clones, just under 95% of which appear only once. Study-wide findings and caveats: Compared with clonotypes that all four donors shared, non-shared clonotypes had lower generation probabilities.

A remark on this clone: Its antigen is as yet unknown.

Naive-designated CD8 cells lacked CD45RO, were positively enriched for CCR7, and omitted terminally differentiated effector memory CD45RA+ cells. Sequencing was performed on naive CD8+ T cells sorted from blood. This sequence originates from a man between 18 and 29 years old in good health.

The CDR3, as DNA: TGTGCCAGCAGGAAAAACCAGGGGGCTAGTGGCTACACCTTC. Its translation is CASRKNQGASGYTF. This sequence joins TRBV6-5 and TRBJ1-2; the match to TRBD1 covers 8 bases. The CDR3 sequence is 14 residues long. Trimming took 6 bases from V and 7 from J; bases not matched to a gene: 10. The germline gives CDR1 MNHEY, CDR2 SVGAGI.